This entry is about one T cell receptor beta chain. The antigen it recognizes is unknown. No base qualities exist here, and no much larger clone lies one base off it. This specimen belongs to a study of T-cell memory formation after mild COVID-19 (dated by TCRdb to the early 2020s). In terms of the full investigation: Most TCR sequence clusters were specific to one of the two donors. In a couple of donors, T-cell clones that expanded and contracted after mild COVID-19 were tracked by sequencing TCRalpha and TCRbeta repertoires over time. Two young, previously healthy adult volunteers, one female and one male, were included in the cohort.

Ficoll-Paque density gradient centrifugation was the method used to isolate PBMCs. CDR1 SGHAT and CDR2 FQNNGV were looked up in the germline V gene. The cysteine opens and the phenylalanine closes a CDR3 of 16 amino acids. Only the CDR3 part of the read is kept: 48 bases, read in frame from the first base. Trimming at the junction amounts to 3 bases on V and 0 bases on J, and the germline ends lie 13 bases apart. The listed sequencing device is Illumina NovaSeq 6000. Using 5'RACE with constant-segment primers, TCRalpha and TCRbeta cDNA libraries were constructed, with sample barcodes and unique molecular identifiers added in the process. RNA was extracted from every sample with Trizol reagent. The libraries were amplified in two PCR steps, and the second step added a second sample barcode and Illumina TruSeq adapters. Libraries were sequenced on an Illumina NovaSeq with 2 x 150 bp paired-end reads. As for the authors' bioinformatics: The reads were demultiplexed and collapsed into UMI-guided consensus sequences using migec v1.2.7. Using mixcr v2.1.11, UMI consensuses were aligned to TRA and TRB V and J templates and then assembled into clonotypes. A clonotype was counted as expanded or contracted only if both edgeR and NoisET called the change significant, with noise models trained on biological replicates. For edgeR calls, the cutoffs were a false discovery rate-adjusted p below 0.01 and a log2 fold-change threshold of 1. As an exploratory analysis of dynamics, max-normalized trajectories of the 1000 most abundant clonotypes were examined by PCA with hierarchical clustering. Separately sequenced CD4+ and CD8+ repertoires were used to assign a CD4 or CD8 phenotype to each responding clone. TCRdb reprocessing: public reads trimmed at Q25 with fastp, clones called with MiXCR, in-frame beta chains kept. Rows with a matching CDR3 protein are joined into one entry that keeps the most common DNA and genes. These V and J calls rely on TCRdb rather than the paper's analysis. This sample comprises some 70,000 distinct CDR3 sequences, 16% of them detected only once. Jointly, the top ten make up around 31% of the sample.

General findings and caveats noted by the study authors: Contracting CD4+ clones were located mainly in the CM and EM memory subsets, whereas CD8+ clones were found to be enriched in EMRA. Some responding clones were found in pre-infection memory, which suggests that pre-existing cross-reactive memory T cells took part in the SARS-CoV-2 response. Balanced CD4/CD8 phenotypes were observed for clones contracting from day 15 to 85, whereas a bias towards CD4+ was observed for a second wave of clones expanding from day 15 to 37. SARS-CoV-2 specificity was not confirmed for the second-wave clones peaking on day 37. The study covered only a couple of mild cases, and larger cohorts including severe cases with pre-infection samples were considered necessary.

The source of this sequence is an adult woman who had mild COVID-19 (a few samples of this study predate the infection). The sample titles of this study are shuffled in the database, so cell type and time point are left out; the donor was told from shared clones. The chain is assembled from TRBV11-2 and TRBJ2-3, and perhaps TRBD2 as D gene, on 5 matching bases. The sequencing sample was made of PBMCs or a T cell subset sorted from them (not recorded which). The encoded CDR3 is CASSLEPGLSTDTQYF. The base sequence is TGTGCCAGCAGCTTGGAGCCCGGACTTAGCACAGATACGCAGTATTTT.